The clone carrying this T cell receptor (beta chain) showed up just once. Its specificity is not known. Germline CDR1 LNHDA, CDR2 SQIVND (reference sequence). The trim removed 7 bases at V and 2 bases at J, leaving 7 bases unmatched. This CDR3 has 15 amino acids. Though probably carrying unrecorded immune exposures, donors were nominally healthy at sampling. Both 60 Vbeta primers and 13 Jbeta primers went into the PCR. Sequenced by immunoSEQ multiplex PCR; TCRdb stores in-frame clones only, minus some. Of about 110,000 clones listed, 81% are singletons. The record originates from a study of cytomegalovirus exposure and HLA in healthy donors. Study-level findings and limits: Within an earlier analysis, most TCR beta V segments proved productive either about 87% or about 30% of the time.

The chain couples TRBV19 to TRBJ2-1, with 8 positions matching TRBD2. Sequenced material: PBMCs. The TCR originated in a woman in her twenties or thirties in good health and CMV-seronegative. The CDR3 region is CASNPTSGPYNEQFF. The CDR3 coding sequence is TGTGCCAGTAACCCTACTAGCGGTCCCTACAATGAGCAGTTCTTC.